The sequence of this T cell receptor (beta chain) was determined in a study of blood T cells in healthy people across ages. Across the study: Template switching caught about one barcoded beta molecule for each two T cells.

The sample holds a few counts of this clonotype. Primed by a sample-barcoded 5' primer and a J-beta primer mix, a second PCR proceeded for about 6 to 11 cycles. Every sample gave at least 2.5 million paired-end reads containing CDR3. TCRdb reanalysed the 5' RACE reads using MiXCR and keeps one entry per CDR3 protein. The data show 1 million or so distinct CDR3 sequences, under 30% seen once. Looked up from germline, CDR1 is ENHRY and CDR2 is SYGVKD. There are 17 residues in the CDR3. V gave up 3 bases and J gave up 6 bases; unmatched junction bases: 14. Another study also made use of these data, one on T cells of mothers and their children. This second report adds: Study donors consisted of a few healthy Caucasian mothers and their six children. Per child, roughly 3 million TCR beta CDR3 reads were obtained, against over 8.5 million per mother.

The clonotype comes from a girl aged 2 to 10 in good health. Material for sequencing was blood. The gene calls are TRBV10-3 and TRBJ2-1; 7 nucleotides match TRBD2. CDR3 in amino acids: CAISDFVGGRSGNEQFF. The CDR3, as DNA: TGTGCCATCAGTGACTTTGTTGGCGGGAGAAGTGGCAATGAGCAGTTCTTC.